This T cell receptor beta chain was sequenced in a study of identical twins. General study results and limits: Weaker excess twin sharing was observed in beta out-of-frame sequences. For out-of-frame alpha sequences shared by twins, low generation probability was in excess.

In regard to this clonotype: The target antigen is unknown. Being one base from a much bigger clone, this may be a read error.

Unique molecular identifiers were present on cDNA, and template switching added a universal primer site. TCRdb used MiXCR to reprocess the 5' RACE reads, holding one entry per CDR3 protein. The top ten hold more than 8% of the sample, which has a few hundred thousand distinct CDR3 sequences, approximately 10% seen once. Every one of the donors was a healthy Caucasian. This CDR3 region has 13 residues. This receptor was obtained from a woman aged 45-59 years in good health. The V gene is TRBV12-3 or TRBV12-4, the J gene TRBJ1-1; no clear D gene. The sequencing sample was made of naive T cells sorted from blood. CDR3 in amino acids: CASSSGGNTEDFF. The CDR3 nucleotides read TGTGCCAGCAGTTCCGGAGGGAACACTGAAGATTTCTTT.